This TCR beta chain was observed in a study of shared clonotypes between healthy human individuals. CDR3 length: 18 amino acids. With 5 bases removed from V and 3 bases from J, the gap between germline ends came to 25 bases. The germline CDR1 and CDR2 sequences are SEHNR and FQNEAQ (reference sequence). CD45RO-negative, CCR7-positively selected cells formed the naive CD8 fraction, excluding terminally differentiated effector memory CD45RA+ cells. As handled by the study authors: Junction-only sequences without quality scores came from ImmunoSEQ, so filtering differed. Method: immunoSEQ multiplex PCR; TCRdb's copy keeps in-frame clones and lacks some. That table gives V, J and clone size, and the DNA gave D and trimming. The sample has about 2 million clones, about 95% seen once; the top ten hold 1% to 1.5%.

The sample consisted of naive CD8+ T cells sorted from blood. The sequence was collected from a man aged 18 to 30 in good health. V and J are TRBV7-9 and TRBJ2-5, with D perhaps TRBD2 (7 bases). The CDR3 loop reads CASSIPPDLGGGKETQYF. The CDR3 DNA reads TGTGCCAGCAGCATACCCCCTGACCTGGGCGGGGGCAAAGAGACCCAGTACTTC. Looking up the rest from reference TRBV7-9 and TRBJ2-5 gives the full variable domain: DTGVSQNPRHKITKRGQNVTFRCDPISEHNRLYWYRQTLGQGPEFLTYFQNEAQLEKSRLLSDRFSAERPKGSFSTLEIQRTEQGDSAMYLCASSIPPDLGGGKETQYFGPGTRLLVL.